This T cell receptor beta chain is from a study of T cells after posttransplantation cyclophosphamide (dated by TCRdb to about 2016). Context from the whole study: Using TRB sequencing, the study followed how the T cell repertoire reconstituted after myeloablative bone marrow transplantation in which posttransplantation cyclophosphamide served as GVHD prophylaxis. Public TRB sequences were checked against a database of over 3,500 sequences associated with responses to pathogens, tumor antigens, self-antigens and alloantigens. Because TRA and TRB clonality were tightly correlated in 9 samples, subsequent TCR analyses were focused on TRB only. Blood from all 30 or so PTCy patients who had 1-year posttransplant specimens underwent TRB sequencing. In 3 patients, TRB sequencing was also performed on up to roughly 3 more blood samples taken 2 to 5.2 years after transplant, and in several patients, pretransplant blood was also TRB-sequenced. Samples from about 35 PTCy-treated patients, along with samples from some 15 of their related bone marrow donors, underwent antigen receptor sequencing. General findings and caveats noted by the study authors: At 1-2 months, donor-recipient similarity was low but rose over the first year, and the later blood repertoires were often dominated by donor CD8+ memory clones. The TRB repertoires of T cells infiltrating skin or the GI tract showed only limited overlap with the TRB repertoires found in blood. Across 45 patients, recipient CMV seropositivity and CMV reactivation were highly associated with TRB clonality; PTCy diversity was similar to CNI/methotrexate controls.

Peripheral blood samples were provided by related bone marrow donors on the day of marrow donation. Peripheral blood and bone marrow mononuclear cells were isolated by Ficoll-Hypaque density centrifugation and were cryopreserved. Genomic DNA was the input for TRB sequencing, which was run either with the immunoSEQ assay at survey resolution or with the hsTCRB kit. Per the source publication's procedure: The immunoSEQ software handled the initial read processing, while the LymphoSeq R package was used for the repertoire analyses. Clonality was computed as 1 minus normalized Shannon entropy, and a Gini coefficient was also calculated for each TRB dataset. To infer phenotypes in unsorted samples, TRB sequences from sorted subsets of the recipient or donor were mapped onto unsorted samples from the same recipient. Not all clones reach the TCRdb copy of this immuneACCESS table, which keeps in-frame sequences only. Checked studies attribute under half of the gap to unresolved V genes and leave the rest unexplained. The D gene and trimming were derived from the DNA, and the V and J assignments and clone size from that table. In this sample the table shows 30,000 to 40,000 clones, and no singletons are among them. Roughly 2.5% of the sample is held by the ten biggest clonotypes.

This clone occurred many times. No cognate antigen has been identified for it. One base away there is no much larger clone; base qualities are not given. From cysteine to phenylalanine, the CDR3 is 16 amino acids long. The entry retains the CDR3 DNA only, 48 bases that are in frame from base 1. The V end loses 3 bases and the J end loses 1 base, and a stretch of 12 bases separates them. CDR1 and CDR2 (MGHDK, SYGVNS) derive from the germline V gene. The sequence joins TRBV25-1 to TRBJ2-2, with a weak D call of TRBD2 (6 bases match). What was sequenced was PBMCs. This receptor was identified in a man aged 45 to 65 in good health, CMV-negative, and a related stem cell transplant donor. The CDR3 here reads CASSDIRDLNTGELFF. The bases read TGTGCCAGCAGTGATATACGGGACTTGAACACCGGGGAGCTGTTTTTT.